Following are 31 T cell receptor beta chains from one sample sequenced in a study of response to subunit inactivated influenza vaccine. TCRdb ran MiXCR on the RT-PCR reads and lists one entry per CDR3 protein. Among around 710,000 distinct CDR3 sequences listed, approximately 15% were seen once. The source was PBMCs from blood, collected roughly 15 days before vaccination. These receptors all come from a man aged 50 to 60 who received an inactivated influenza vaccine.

In nucleotides, the CDR3 is TGTGCCACCAGCAGCGGGGGGCAGCTATACAATGAGCAGTTCTTC. Translating gives CATSSGGQLYNEQFF. The V gene is TRBV24-1, the J gene TRBJ2-1; 9 nucleotides line up with TRBD2. The germline gives CDR1 KGHDR, CDR2 SFDVKD. V lost 7 bases, J lost 4 bases, and 7 bases stayed unmatched. There are 15 residues in the CDR3.

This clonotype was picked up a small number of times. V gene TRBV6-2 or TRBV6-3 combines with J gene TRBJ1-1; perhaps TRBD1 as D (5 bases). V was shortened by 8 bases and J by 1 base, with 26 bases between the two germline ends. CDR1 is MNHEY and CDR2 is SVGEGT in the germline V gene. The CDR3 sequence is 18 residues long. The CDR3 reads CASVRIARDGGRNTEAFF. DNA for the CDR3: TGTGCCAGCGTTCGTATAGCAAGGGACGGAGGAAGGAACACTGAAGCTTTCTTT.

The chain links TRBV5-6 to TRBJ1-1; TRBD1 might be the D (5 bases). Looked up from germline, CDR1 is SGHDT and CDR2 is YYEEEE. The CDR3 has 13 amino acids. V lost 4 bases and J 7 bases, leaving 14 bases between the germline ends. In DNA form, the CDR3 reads TGTGCCAGCAGCGCCCTAGGGAGGGGTGAAGCTTTCTTT. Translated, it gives CASSALGRGEAFF.

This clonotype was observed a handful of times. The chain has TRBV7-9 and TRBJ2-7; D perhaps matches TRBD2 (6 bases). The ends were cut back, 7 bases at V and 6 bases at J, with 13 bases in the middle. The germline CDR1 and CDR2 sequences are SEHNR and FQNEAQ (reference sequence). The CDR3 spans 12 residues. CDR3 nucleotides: TGTGCCAGCACCTCTTACGGGGGCGAGCAGTACTTC. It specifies CASTSYGGEQYF.

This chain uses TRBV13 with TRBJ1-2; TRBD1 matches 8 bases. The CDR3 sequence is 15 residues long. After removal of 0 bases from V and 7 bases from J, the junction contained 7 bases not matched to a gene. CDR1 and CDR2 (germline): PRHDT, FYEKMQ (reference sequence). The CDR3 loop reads CASSLGGRGLAGYTF. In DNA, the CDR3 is TGTGCCAGCAGCTTAGGCGGCAGGGGGCTAGCTGGCTACACCTTC.

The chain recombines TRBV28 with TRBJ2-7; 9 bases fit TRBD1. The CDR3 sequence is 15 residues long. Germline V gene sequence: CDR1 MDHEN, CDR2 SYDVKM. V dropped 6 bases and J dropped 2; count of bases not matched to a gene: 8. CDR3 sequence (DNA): TGTGCCAGCAGCCCTGCCGGGACAGGGACCTACGAGCAGTACTTC. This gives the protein CASSPAGTGTYEQYF.

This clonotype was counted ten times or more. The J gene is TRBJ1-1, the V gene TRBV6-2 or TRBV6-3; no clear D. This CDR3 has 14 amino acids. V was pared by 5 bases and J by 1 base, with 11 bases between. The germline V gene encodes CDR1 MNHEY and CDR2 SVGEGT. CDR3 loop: CASSRHLWNTEAFF. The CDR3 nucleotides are TGTGCCAGCAGTCGACACCTCTGGAACACTGAAGCTTTCTTT.

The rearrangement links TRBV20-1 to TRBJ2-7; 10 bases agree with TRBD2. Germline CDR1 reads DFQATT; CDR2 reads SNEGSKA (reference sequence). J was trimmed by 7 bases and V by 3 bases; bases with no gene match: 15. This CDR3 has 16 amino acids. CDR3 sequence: CSASLYPSGRAREQYF. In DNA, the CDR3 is TGCAGTGCTAGTCTTTATCCCAGCGGGAGGGCCCGGGAGCAGTACTTC.

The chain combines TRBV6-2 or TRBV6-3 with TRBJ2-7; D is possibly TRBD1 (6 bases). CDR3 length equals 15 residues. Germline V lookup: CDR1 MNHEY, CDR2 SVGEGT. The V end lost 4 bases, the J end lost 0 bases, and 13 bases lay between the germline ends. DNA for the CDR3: TGTGCCAGCAGTTCAAACAGGGTTACCTCCTACGAGCAGTACTTC. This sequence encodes CASSSNRVTSYEQYF.

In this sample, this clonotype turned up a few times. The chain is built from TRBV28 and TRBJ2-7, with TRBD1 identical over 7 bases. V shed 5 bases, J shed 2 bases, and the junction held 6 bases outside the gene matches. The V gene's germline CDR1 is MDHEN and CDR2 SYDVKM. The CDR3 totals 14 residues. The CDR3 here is CASSGTGTAYEQYF. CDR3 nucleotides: TGTGCCAGCAGTGGAACCGGGACAGCCTACGAGCAGTACTTC.

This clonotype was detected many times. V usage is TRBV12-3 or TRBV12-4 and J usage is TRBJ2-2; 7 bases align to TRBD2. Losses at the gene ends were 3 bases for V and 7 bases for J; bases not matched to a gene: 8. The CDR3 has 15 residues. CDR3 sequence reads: CASSFKAGRGGELFF. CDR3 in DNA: TGTGCCAGCAGTTTTAAAGCGGGAAGGGGCGGGGAGCTGTTTTTT.

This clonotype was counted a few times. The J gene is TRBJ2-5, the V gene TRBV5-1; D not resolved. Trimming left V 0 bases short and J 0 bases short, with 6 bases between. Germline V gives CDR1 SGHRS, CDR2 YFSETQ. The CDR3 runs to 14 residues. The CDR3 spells CASSLEPNQETQYF. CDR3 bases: TGCGCCAGCAGCTTGGAACCGAACCAAGAGACCCAGTACTTC.

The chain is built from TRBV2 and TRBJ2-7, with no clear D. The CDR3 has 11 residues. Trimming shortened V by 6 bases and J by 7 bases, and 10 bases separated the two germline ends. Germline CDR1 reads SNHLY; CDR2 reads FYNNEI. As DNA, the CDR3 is TGTGCCAGCAGGGAATCAGGAGAGCAGTACTTC. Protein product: CASRESGEQYF.

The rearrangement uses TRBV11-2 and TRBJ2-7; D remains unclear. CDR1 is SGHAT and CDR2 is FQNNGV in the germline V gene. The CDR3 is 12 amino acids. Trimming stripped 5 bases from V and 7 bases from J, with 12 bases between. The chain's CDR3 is CASSLLPWEQYF. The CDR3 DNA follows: TGTGCCAGCAGCCTACTACCGTGGGAGCAGTACTTC.

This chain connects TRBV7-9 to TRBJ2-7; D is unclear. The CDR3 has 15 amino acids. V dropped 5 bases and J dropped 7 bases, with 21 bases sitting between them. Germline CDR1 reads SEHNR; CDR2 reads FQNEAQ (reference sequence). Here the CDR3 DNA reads TGTGCCAGCAGCAAAAGCTTTGCCTTAACCCGGGAGCAGTACTTC. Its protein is CASSKSFALTREQYF.

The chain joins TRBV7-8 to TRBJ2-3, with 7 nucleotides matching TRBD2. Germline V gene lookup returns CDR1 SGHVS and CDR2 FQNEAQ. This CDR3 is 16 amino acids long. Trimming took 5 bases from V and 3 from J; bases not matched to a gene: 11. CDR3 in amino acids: CASSPGGGGRTDTQYF. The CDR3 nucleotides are TGTGCCAGCAGCCCCGGTGGGGGGGGACGGACAGATACGCAGTATTTT.

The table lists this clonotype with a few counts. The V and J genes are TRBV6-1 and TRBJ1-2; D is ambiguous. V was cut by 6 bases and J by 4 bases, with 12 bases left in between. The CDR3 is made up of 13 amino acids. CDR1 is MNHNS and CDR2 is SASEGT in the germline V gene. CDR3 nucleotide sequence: TGTGCCAGCAGCCCGAGTATTAGCTATGGCTACACCTTC. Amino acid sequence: CASSPSISYGYTF.

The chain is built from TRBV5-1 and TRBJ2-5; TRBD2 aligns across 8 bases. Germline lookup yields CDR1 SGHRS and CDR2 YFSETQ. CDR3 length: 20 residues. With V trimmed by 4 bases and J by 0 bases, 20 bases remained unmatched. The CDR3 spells CASSHFSGGSTILYQETQYF. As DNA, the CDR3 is TGCGCCAGCAGCCACTTTTCGGGGGGGTCCACTATTCTGTACCAAGAGACCCAGTACTTC.

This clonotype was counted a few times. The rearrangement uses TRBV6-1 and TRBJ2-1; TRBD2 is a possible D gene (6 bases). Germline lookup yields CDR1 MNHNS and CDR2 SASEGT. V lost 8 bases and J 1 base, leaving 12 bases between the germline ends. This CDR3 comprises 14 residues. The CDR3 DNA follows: TGTGCCAGCGCTCGGGACTTATCCTACAATGAGCAGTTCTTC. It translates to CASARDLSYNEQFF.

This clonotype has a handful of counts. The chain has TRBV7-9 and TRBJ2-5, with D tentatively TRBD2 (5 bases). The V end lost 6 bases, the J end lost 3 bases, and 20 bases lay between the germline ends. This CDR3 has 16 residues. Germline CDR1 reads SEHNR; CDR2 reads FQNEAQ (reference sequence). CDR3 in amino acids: CASRWARGLGKETQYF. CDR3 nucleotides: TGTGCCAGCAGGTGGGCTCGCGGACTTGGTAAAGAGACCCAGTACTTC.

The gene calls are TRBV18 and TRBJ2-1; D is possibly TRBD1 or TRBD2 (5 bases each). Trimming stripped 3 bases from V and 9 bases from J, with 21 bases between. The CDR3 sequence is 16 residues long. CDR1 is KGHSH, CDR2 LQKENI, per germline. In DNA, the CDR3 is TGTGCCAGCTCACCCGGTAGGGACCGGGATCACGGTGAGCAGTTCTTC. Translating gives CASSPGRDRDHGEQFF.

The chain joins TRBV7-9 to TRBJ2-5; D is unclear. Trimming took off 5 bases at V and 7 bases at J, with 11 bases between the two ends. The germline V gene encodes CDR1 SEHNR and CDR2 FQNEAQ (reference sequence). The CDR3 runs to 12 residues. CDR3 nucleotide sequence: TGTGCCAGCAGCGGAACCGGGCCGACCCAGTACTTC. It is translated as CASSGTGPTQYF. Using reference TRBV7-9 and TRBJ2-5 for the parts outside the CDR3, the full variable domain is DTGVSQNPRHKITKRGQNVTFRCDPISEHNRLYWYRQTLGQGPEFLTYFQNEAQLEKSRLLSDRFSAERPKGSFSTLEIQRTEQGDSAMYLCASSGTGPTQYFGPGTRLLVL.

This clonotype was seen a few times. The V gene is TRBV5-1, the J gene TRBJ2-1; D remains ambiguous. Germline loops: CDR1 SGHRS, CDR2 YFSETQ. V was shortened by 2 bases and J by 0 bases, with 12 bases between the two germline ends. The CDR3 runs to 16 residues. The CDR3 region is CASSFGSVSSYNEQFF. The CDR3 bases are TGCGCCAGCAGCTTCGGGTCCGTCAGCTCCTACAATGAGCAGTTCTTC.

The chain's CDR3 is CSAQPGTGEEQYF. The CDR3 DNA sequence: TGCAGTGCTCAACCCGGGACAGGGGAAGAGCAGTACTTC. The chain employs TRBV20-1 and TRBJ2-7, with 10 bases identical to TRBD1. Trimming at V came to 5 bases and at J to 7 bases, leaving 8 bases not matched to a gene. This CDR3 contains 13 residues. The V gene's germline CDR1 is DFQATT and CDR2 SNEGSKA (reference sequence).

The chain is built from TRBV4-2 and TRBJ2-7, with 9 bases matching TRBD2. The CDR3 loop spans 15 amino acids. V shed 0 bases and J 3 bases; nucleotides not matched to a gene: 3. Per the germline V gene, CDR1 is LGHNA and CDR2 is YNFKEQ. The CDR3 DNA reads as TGTGCCAGCAGCCAAGACGCTAGCGGGGTCTACGAGCAGTACTTC. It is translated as CASSQDASGVYEQYF.

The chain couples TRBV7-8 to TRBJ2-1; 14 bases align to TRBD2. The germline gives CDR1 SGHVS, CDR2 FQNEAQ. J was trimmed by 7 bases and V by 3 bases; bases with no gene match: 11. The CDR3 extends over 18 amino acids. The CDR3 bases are TGTGCCAGCAGCTTTCCGGGACTAGCGGGAGCTGCGGGAAATGAGCAGTTCTTC. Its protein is CASSFPGLAGAAGNEQFF.

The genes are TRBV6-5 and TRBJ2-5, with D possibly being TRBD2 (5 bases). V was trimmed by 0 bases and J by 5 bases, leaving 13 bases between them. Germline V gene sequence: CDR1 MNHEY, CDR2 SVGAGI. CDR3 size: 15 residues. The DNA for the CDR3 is TGTGCCAGCAGTTACTCGTACGGGGTCCGGGAGACCCAGTACTTC. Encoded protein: CASSYSYGVRETQYF.

The CDR3 DNA follows: TGTGCCAGTAGTATGGTCGGCTACGAGCAGTACTTC. It codes for CASSMVGYEQYF. The rearrangement links TRBV19 to TRBJ2-7, with D hard to call. The germline CDR1 and CDR2 sequences are LNHDA and SQIVND (reference sequence). The CDR3 has 12 residues. The V end lost 3 bases, the J end lost 3 bases, and 6 bases lay between the germline ends.

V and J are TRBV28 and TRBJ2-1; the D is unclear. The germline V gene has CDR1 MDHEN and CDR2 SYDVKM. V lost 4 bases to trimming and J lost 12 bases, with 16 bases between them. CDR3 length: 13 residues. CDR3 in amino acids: CASSCATLMRQFF. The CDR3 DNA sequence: TGTGCCAGCAGTTGCGCGACCCTAATGAGGCAGTTCTTC. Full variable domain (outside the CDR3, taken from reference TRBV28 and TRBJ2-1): DVKVTQSSRYLVKRTGEKVFLECVQDMDHENMFWYRQDPGLGLRLIYFSYDVKMKEKGDIPEGYSVSREKKERFSLILESASTNQTSMYLCASSCATLMRQFFGPGTRLTVL.

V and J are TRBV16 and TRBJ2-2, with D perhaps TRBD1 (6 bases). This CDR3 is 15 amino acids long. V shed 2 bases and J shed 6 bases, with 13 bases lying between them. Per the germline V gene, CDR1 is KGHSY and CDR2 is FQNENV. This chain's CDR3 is CASSQTRGNAGELFF. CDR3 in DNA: TGTGCCAGCAGCCAAACCAGGGGTAACGCCGGGGAGCTGTTTTTT.

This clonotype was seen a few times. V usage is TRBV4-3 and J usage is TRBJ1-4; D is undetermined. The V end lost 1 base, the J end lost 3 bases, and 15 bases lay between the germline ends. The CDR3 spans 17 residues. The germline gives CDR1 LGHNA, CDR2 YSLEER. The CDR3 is CASSQASQVGANEKLFF. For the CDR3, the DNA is TGCGCCAGCAGCCAAGCCAGCCAAGTTGGGGCTAATGAAAAACTGTTTTTT.